Here is one T cell receptor (beta chain) with its context. The data were taken from a study of OX40 agonist ivuxolimab in advanced cancers. Study-wide background: Dose-escalation patients were diagnosed with hepatocellular carcinoma, melanoma, renal cell cancer or head and neck cancer.

TCRdb keeps only in-frame clones here, not all; method: immunoSEQ multiplex PCR. The table includes approximately 89,000 clones, about nine tenths detected once. The CDR3 is 12 amino acids. V gave up 4 bases and J gave up 1 base, with 8 bases separating them. CDR1 and CDR2 from the germline V gene are GTSNPN and SVGIG (reference sequence). Sequenced here: CD4+ or CD8+ T cells sorted from blood, sampled in a trial of the OX40 agonist ivuxolimab. The clonotype was recovered from an adult with an advanced solid tumor such as melanoma, head and neck, liver or kidney cancer. The chain links TRBV30 to TRBJ2-7, with TRBD2 as a possible D gene (5 bases). The CDR3 DNA reads TGTGCCTGGATAGAGGGTTCCTACGAGCAGTACTTC. Protein: CAWIEGSYEQYF.